The 8 T cell receptor beta chains listed next were all sequenced from one sample in a study of response to subunit inactivated influenza vaccine. MiXCR was run by TCRdb on the RT-PCR reads, yielding one entry per CDR3 protein. The sample shows just under 550,000 distinct CDR3 sequences, around 21% of them seen only once. These sequences were also reported in another study, on T cells expressing NK-cell markers. That study reports: For TCR beta, cDNA was produced by 5'RACE template switching with UMIs.

Material: CD4+ T cells sorted from PBMCs, obtained less than 13 days after vaccination. These TCRs come from a man aged 50-60 years who received an inactivated influenza vaccine.

The chain combines TRBV15 with TRBJ2-1; D not certain. V gave up 0 bases and J gave up 11 bases, with 14 bases separating them. The V gene's germline CDR1 is LNHNV and CDR2 YYDKDF (reference sequence). There are 14 residues in the CDR3. The CDR3 region has the DNA TGTGCCACCAGCAGAGATATGGGTCGGTTCCAGCAGTTCTTC. It codes for CATSRDMGRFQQFF.

V gene TRBV13 combines with J gene TRBJ2-1; D is perhaps TRBD1 or TRBD2 (6 bases each). The CDR3 extends over 15 amino acids. V shed 4 bases and J shed 7 bases, with 17 bases lying between them. CDR1 PRHDT and CDR2 FYEKMQ come from the germline V gene (reference sequence). CDR3 in DNA: TGTGCCAGCAGCTCCCGGGGGCTGCTCGTGAATGAGCAGTTCTTC. It is translated as CASSSRGLLVNEQFF.

In its sample, this clonotype was seen a few times. This CDR3 is CAISVGGTEGDEQFF. DNA of the CDR3: TGTGCCATCAGTGTCGGCGGCACCGAAGGCGATGAGCAGTTCTTC. The rearrangement links TRBV10-3 to TRBJ2-1; no clear D gene. The CDR3 loop spans 15 amino acids. Trimming cost V 4 bases and J 8 bases, with 18 bases left between them. Germline loops: CDR1 ENHRY, CDR2 SYGVKD.

V and J are TRBV5-1 and TRBJ2-7, with D possibly being TRBD2 (6 bases). The CDR3 spans 13 residues. The germline CDR1 and CDR2 sequences are SGHRS and YFSETQ. Trimming removed 4 bases from V and 3 bases from J, with 11 bases in between. The chain's CDR3 is CASSTAEGYEQYF. CDR3 coding DNA: TGCGCCAGCAGCACCGCGGAGGGCTACGAGCAGTACTTC.

V gene TRBV6-2 or TRBV6-3 combines with J gene TRBJ2-1, with 11 bases fitting TRBD2. Per the germline V gene, CDR1 is MNHEY and CDR2 is SVGEGT. V gave up 7 bases and J gave up 3 bases; unmatched junction bases: 2. The CDR3 has 14 residues. CDR3: CASTGTSGYNEQFF. The CDR3, as DNA: TGTGCCAGCACCGGGACTAGCGGCTACAATGAGCAGTTCTTC.

The gene calls are TRBV7-2 and TRBJ2-7, with D perhaps matching TRBD2 (6 bases). This CDR3 comprises 12 residues. Germline lookup yields CDR1 SGHTA and CDR2 FQGNSA. Trimming took off 4 bases at V and 6 bases at J, with 10 bases between the two ends. The CDR3 nucleotides are TGTGCCAGCAGCTCGCTAGCGACCGAGCAGTACTTC. It is translated as CASSSLATEQYF. The whole variable domain, filled in from reference TRBV7-2 and TRBJ2-7, reads GAGVSQSPSNKVTEKGKDVELRCDPISGHTALYWYRQSLGQGLEFLIYFQGNSAPDKSGLPSDRFSAERTGGSVSTLTIQRTQQEDSAVYLCASSSLATEQYFGPGTRLTVT.

This sequence joins TRBV5-1 and TRBJ1-1, with D unresolved. V lost 5 bases to trimming and J lost 1 base, with 9 bases between them. The germline V gene encodes CDR1 SGHRS and CDR2 YFSETQ. The CDR3 runs 13 residues. The chain's CDR3 is CASREAGNTEAFF. In nucleotides, the CDR3 is TGCGCCAGCAGAGAGGCGGGGAACACTGAAGCTTTCTTT.

The chain employs TRBV20-1 and TRBJ2-3; 10 bases fit TRBD2. V lost 6 bases to trimming and J lost 1 base; unmatched junction nucleotides: 1. Germline V lookup: CDR1 DFQATT, CDR2 SNEGSKA (reference sequence). The CDR3 runs to 13 residues. The CDR3 bases are TGCAGTGCCGGGACTAGCGGCACAGATACGCAGTATTTT. It encodes CSAGTSGTDTQYF.